Each of the 5 T cell receptor beta chains below was sequenced from the same sample in a study of OX40 agonist ivuxolimab in advanced cancers. Sequenced by immunoSEQ multiplex PCR; TCRdb stores in-frame clones only, minus some. The sample lists 35,000 to 40,000 clones, approximately 80% seen once, with under 15% in the top ten. The input for sequencing was CD4+ or CD8+ T cells sorted from blood, taken in a trial of the OX40 agonist ivuxolimab. The receptors were sampled from an adult with an advanced solid tumor such as melanoma, head and neck, liver or kidney cancer.

This sequence joins TRBV7-6 and TRBJ2-7, with 11 bases identical to TRBD2. The V segment lost 4 bases and the J segment 6 bases; nucleotides outside the gene matches: 2. Germline V gene sequence: CDR1 SGHVS, CDR2 FNYEAQ. This CDR3 region has 13 residues. Written as DNA, the CDR3 is TGTGCCAGCAGCTCAACTAGCGGGAGCGAGCAGTACTTC. It translates to CASSSTSGSEQYF.

J is TRBJ2-7 and V is TRBV13; D is unclear. Germline CDR1 PRHDT, CDR2 FYEKMQ (reference sequence). Trimming stripped 0 bases from V and 3 bases from J, with 6 bases between. This CDR3 region has 13 residues. This CDR3 is CASSLGVSYEQYF. DNA of the CDR3: TGTGCCAGCAGCTTAGGCGTTAGCTACGAGCAGTACTTC.

The V call is TRBV2, the J call TRBJ2-1; D possibly corresponds to TRBD1 (5 bases). Germline lookup yields CDR1 SNHLY and CDR2 FYNNEI. The CDR3 consists of 15 residues. With 4 bases removed from V and 4 bases from J, the gap between germline ends came to 14 bases. CDR3 in amino acids: CASSALRARYNEQFF. The CDR3 nucleotides read TGTGCCAGCAGTGCCCTCAGGGCCAGGTACAATGAGCAGTTCTTC.

The chain recombines TRBV6-5 with TRBJ2-7, with D maybe TRBD2 (5 bases). V lost 0 bases to trimming and J lost 2 bases, with 11 bases between them. The length of the CDR3 is 15 residues. CDR1 and CDR2 from the germline V gene are MNHEY and SVGAGI. The CDR3 protein is CASSYSGLNAYEQYF. CDR3 DNA: TGTGCCAGCAGTTACTCCGGACTGAACGCCTACGAGCAGTACTTC.

This CDR3 is CASRGQGGTNEKLFF. CDR3 sequence (DNA): TGTGCCAGCAGAGGACAGGGTGGAACTAATGAAAAACTGTTTTTT. The J gene is TRBJ1-4, the V gene TRBV19; the match to TRBD1 covers 8 bases. Germline CDR1 reads LNHDA; CDR2 reads SQIVND (reference sequence). The CDR3 contains 15 residues. The V segment lost 9 bases and the J segment 1 base; nucleotides outside the gene matches: 7. Variable domain in full (rest from reference TRBV19 and TRBJ1-4): DGGITQSPKYLFRKEGQNVTLSCEQNLNHDAMYWYRQDPGQGLRLIYYSQIVNDFQKGDIAEGYSVSREKKESFPLTVTSAQKNPTAFYLCASRGQGGTNEKLFFGSGTQLSVL.